This entry lists 10 T cell receptor beta chains sequenced from one sample in a study of cytomegalovirus exposure and HLA in healthy donors. In the PCR, 60 Vbeta and 13 Jbeta primers were used. Assay: immunoSEQ multiplex PCR; the TCRdb copy retains only in-frame clones and omits some. The sample lists 250,000 to 300,000 clones; about 90% were seen once. Input material: PBMCs. The receptor set was obtained from a girl aged 2-10 years in good health and CMV-seronegative.

The rearrangement uses TRBV6-1 and TRBJ2-7, with D possibly matching TRBD2 (5 bases). V lost 8 bases, J lost 4 bases, and 18 bases lay in between. CDR1 MNHNS and CDR2 SASEGT come from the germline V gene. The CDR3 runs 14 residues. CDR3 amino acids: CASLSTGRWYEQYF. The CDR3 coding sequence is TGTGCCAGCCTATCCACGGGGAGATGGTACGAGCAGTACTTC.

The V and J genes are TRBV27 and TRBJ2-3; D perhaps matches TRBD1 (6 bases). V gave up 6 bases and J gave up 3 bases, with 13 bases separating them. The CDR3 runs 14 residues. Germline lookup yields CDR1 MNHEY and CDR2 SMNVEV (reference sequence). CDR3 region: CASRSLGGTDTQYF. CDR3 bases: TGTGCCAGCAGGTCCCTAGGGGGTACAGATACGCAGTATTTT.

The chain employs TRBV5-4 and TRBJ1-2, with 7 bases fitting TRBD1. The germline V gene encodes CDR1 SGHNT and CDR2 YYREEE (reference sequence). CDR3 size: 14 residues. V lost 1 base and J lost 13; bases outside the gene matches: 13. The CDR3 nucleotides are TGTGCCAGCAGCTTGAGTCAGGGGGTCGATCTGGGCACCTTC. Its protein product is CASSLSQGVDLGTF.

This chain connects TRBV11-2 to TRBJ1-5; no clear D. Trimming left V 4 bases short and J 6 bases short, with 10 bases between. CDR1 and CDR2 (germline): SGHAT, FQNNGV. The CDR3 consists of 13 residues. CDR3 amino acids: CASSSGYGQPQHF. The CDR3 DNA sequence: TGTGCCAGCAGCTCAGGATACGGTCAGCCCCAGCATTTT.

CDR3 DNA: TGTGCCAGCAGACTACAGGGTACTACAGAGACCCAGTACTTC. This codes for CASRLQGTTETQYF. V is TRBV2 and J is TRBJ2-5, with D possibly being TRBD1 (6 bases). Germline-derived CDR1 and CDR2 are SNHLY and FYNNEI. The CDR3 totals 14 residues. V lost 6 bases, J lost 4 bases, and 15 bases lay in between.

The J gene is TRBJ2-1, the V gene TRBV6-6; 9 bases agree with TRBD2. This CDR3 comprises 13 residues. The germline V gene has CDR1 MNHNY and CDR2 SVGAGI (reference sequence). V lost 2 bases and J lost 12; bases outside the gene matches: 5. CDR3 nucleotide sequence: TGTGCCAGCAGTTACGGGAGCGGGGGGTCGCAGTTCTTC. Translating gives CASSYGSGGSQFF.

The count of this clone is one. V usage is TRBV12-5 and J usage is TRBJ1-2; D not certain. From germline, CDR1 is LGHNT and CDR2 FRNRAP. V was clipped by 1 base and J by 7 bases, with 7 bases between them. The CDR3 covers 12 residues. CDR3 DNA: TGTGCTAGTGGTTTGGCCCTAGGTGGCTACACCTTC. Translated, it gives CASGLALGGYTF.

The genes are TRBV28 and TRBJ1-4; 7 bases align to TRBD1. The CDR3 length is 13 residues. The germline gives CDR1 MDHEN, CDR2 SYDVKM. The V segment lost 10 bases and the J segment 7 bases; nucleotides outside the gene matches: 9. The CDR3 DNA follows: TGTGCCACCCTAGGGGGCGCCGGTGAAAAACTGTTTTTT. It encodes CATLGGAGEKLFF.

This clone has a handful of counts. Here the CDR3 reads CASSSNYGYTF. As DNA, the CDR3 is TGTGCCAGCAGCTCGAACTATGGCTACACCTTC. The gene calls are TRBV5-4 and TRBJ1-2; unclear D gene. The germline V gene encodes CDR1 SGHNT and CDR2 YYREEE (reference sequence). Deletions cut 3 bases from V and 2 bases from J, with 2 bases between. The CDR3 has 11 residues. Together with reference TRBV5-4 and TRBJ1-2, the CDR3 gives the full variable domain: ETGVTQSPTHLIKTRGQQVTLRCSSQSGHNTVSWYQQALGQGPQFIFQYYREEENGRGNFPPRFSGLQFPNYSSELNVNALELDDSALYLCASSSNYGYTFGSGTRLTVV.

The J gene is TRBJ2-3, the V gene TRBV18; 12 bases align to TRBD2. After removal of 3 bases from V and 4 bases from J, the junction contained 8 bases not matched to a gene. In germline, CDR1 is KGHSH, CDR2 LQKENI. The CDR3 consists of 17 residues. As DNA, the CDR3 is TGTGCCAGCTCACCGAGGACTAGCGGGATTGGGGCAGATACGCAGTATTTT. The encoded protein is CASSPRTSGIGADTQYF.